The TCR beta chain described here comes from a study of cytomegalovirus exposure and HLA in healthy donors (dated 2017 in TCRdb). For the wider study: In an earlier analysis of 587 of the donors, roughly 300 Gb of sequence data and 100 million or so unique TCR beta sequences from 180 million or so T cells were reported. In a later analysis, previously published TCR beta repertoires from about 640 donors were re-analyzed and high-resolution HLA genotyping was added so that TCR occurrence patterns could be studied. In addition to the first cohort of several hundred subjects, a separate validation cohort of 100 to 150 different subjects was used. Four or five DR-DQ haplotypes were handled as single units for association and clustering because linkage in the cohort was strong. Rather than drawing on any new phenotypic data, the later analysis identified candidate immune exposures from TCR beta sequences and the way those sequences occurred across donors. A later genetic analysis took genome-wide SNP genotypes for about 55% of the 666 donors and used that subset as a discovery cohort. Class I and class II HLA loci were covered by the typing at four-digit resolution. The study used immunosequencing to profile the T cell repertoires of hundreds of subjects and linked those repertoires to cytomegalovirus serostatus. The genetic ancestry cluster associated with self-reported Caucasian donors included about 84% of the 398 genotyped donors. Among around 400 genotyped donors of the cohort, an average of around 240,000 unique TCR beta nucleotide sequences was sequenced per donor, of which about 20% were non-productive. The study combined high-throughput TCR immunosequencing, statistical association of individual TCRs with disease status, and machine learning to predict cytomegalovirus infection status. All discovery cohort repertoires had been generated using a single sequencing platform. The number of donors typed differed by locus, with 629-630 for A, B, C, DRB1 and DQB1, more than 500 for DQA1, 606 for DPA1, and some 450 for DPB1. In an earlier analysis of over 550 of the donors, high-throughput TCR beta sequencing was used to judge whether each TCR beta V gene segment behaved as functional or pseudogenic. An early release that covered around 590 HLA-typed donors contained approximately 300 gigabases of sequencing data and tens of millions of unique TCR sequences. Donor age, sex, ethnicity and CMV serostatus were compiled alongside the repertoire data. The study was designed to test whether signatures of past pathogen exposure could be identified by cataloging public T cell receptors. General conclusions and limits of the study: A cluster of highly shared sequence variants was judged likely to be a technical artifact of the sequencing pipeline. When HLA alleles, especially DR and DQ, strongly co-occurred, TCR associations were difficult to assign to individual alleles. According to a later analysis, most CMV-associated TCR beta chains appeared to be HLA-restricted, and the HLA associations seemed to be driven largely by CMV exposure. Most TCR sequences were seen in very few donors, while some public TCRs were found in many individuals. In a later analysis, several top co-occurrence clusters were reported to appear linked to parvovirus B19, influenza, CMV and Epstein-Barr virus. In a later analysis, the rate of TCR association differed among HLA loci, with DRB1 alleles having the most associated TCRs and HLA-C alleles having the fewest. A total of 150 to 200 TCR beta chains were listed by the study as associated with cytomegalovirus. Correlated functional status among segregating V segments might be attributable to linkage disequilibrium, but an unknown experimental factor could not be ruled out. In a later genetic analysis, a missense DCLRE1C variant was associated with V-gene and J-gene trimming of TCR beta chains, and the association was replicated in an independent cohort. Approximately 18 rarely observed V segments, including chromosome 9 orphons, were excluded from the earlier analysis of just under 600 of the donors because counts were too low. Sequencing depth was assumed to be roughly uniform across donors in the presence/absence analyses, though that assumption may not hold. At a false discovery rate of 0.05, a later analysis linked some 18,000 TCR beta sequences to specific HLA alleles. A further reported finding was that TCR beta sequences accurately predicted the HLA-A and HLA-B alleles for most subjects in the first cohort. The authors suggested that the approach could potentially be extended to other disease states and immunological phenotypes. The classifier was reported to diagnose cytomegalovirus status with high specificity and sensitivity in both the original and validation cohorts. Some IMGT-functional V segments, including TRBV6-2 and TRBV6-3, could not be told apart with the 87-base-pair reads, so those segments were excluded. HLA typing was unavailable for some donors at each locus, so association tests used only the typed subset. A later analysis found that HLA-associated TCR beta chains were more clonally expanded and had lower generation probabilities than equally common non-associated chains. In an earlier analysis of some 550 of the donors, most TCR beta V segments were observed in productive rearrangements about 90% or about 30% of the time, broadly matching IMGT annotations. A later genetic analysis reported fewer N-insertions in productive TCRs among donors in an Asian-associated ancestry cluster than the approximately 700-donor mean. CMV serostatus was the only immune exposure information available for the cohort. A few of the identified cytomegalovirus-associated TCR beta chains were confirmed in vitro to be specific for cytomegalovirus antigens. In this cohort, only TCR beta chains were sequenced, and detectable features were limited by the absence of alpha or paired-chain data.

V is shortened by 1 base, J by 1 base, and the region joining them spans 11 bases. Taken from the germline V gene, the CDR1 and CDR2 loops are SGHDT and YYEEEE. The cysteine opens and the phenylalanine closes a CDR3 of 15 amino acids. Only the CDR3 portion is preserved as DNA: 45 bases, with reading frame beginning at the first base. Comments on this clone: What this receptor recognizes is not known. Base qualities are not recorded, but no much larger clone differs from it by a single base.

The library was built by means of the immunoSEQ multiplex PCR assay. A mixture of 60 forward primers for TCR Vbeta segments and 13 reverse primers for TCR Jbeta segments was used in the multiplex PCR. The CDR3 region of rearranged TCR beta genes was amplified from genomic DNA with a multiplex PCR assay. Amplified TCR beta libraries were sequenced as 87-base-pair reads on the Illumina HiSeq System. The original pipeline was this. In a later analysis, roughly 80 million unique TCR beta chains were counted across the roughly 670 repertoires, and roughly 11 million of these chains were shared by at least two donors. Raw reads were error-corrected and collapsed into unique sequences by a nearest-neighbor algorithm in which closely related sequences were merged to remove PCR and sequencing errors. Alignment of CDR3 sequences to IMGT reference sequences was used to assign V, D and J gene segments. For a sequence to be retained, at least a six-nucleotide match to both a V gene segment and a J gene segment was required. A rearrangement was called productive if the CDR3 had no stop codons and remained in frame with V and J, and every other rearrangement was called non-productive. CDR3 was defined according to IMGT convention as the region running from the second conserved V-encoded cysteine to the conserved J-encoded phenylalanine. Sequences without an unambiguous match to a single V gene segment were excluded from the earlier analysis of 587 of the donors. An earlier analysis of over 450 of the donors classified V segments as functional when productive rearrangements were above 56.7% and as segregating when the standard deviation between donors was above 5%. A statistical classification framework was built to diagnose cytomegalovirus status from the catalog of TCR beta chain sequences. In a later analysis, TCR nucleotide sequences were compared against IMGT/GENE-DB human TR gene sequences so that V and J genes could be assigned. In a later analysis, CDR3 sequences and most-parsimonious VDJ recombination scenarios were assigned using the TCRdist pipeline. In a later analysis, each TCR beta chain was defined by its CDR3 amino acid sequence together with its V-gene family, and reads lacking a unique V-gene family were excluded. In a later analysis, 500 to 700 highly shared, low-generation-probability nucleotide sequences were removed to address suspected cross-contamination and a sequencing artifact. In a later analysis, a clonal expansion index for each public chain was calculated from normalized within-repertoire ranks of inferred template counts. Generation probabilities in a later analysis came from a VDJ recombination model fitted to out-of-frame rearrangements, and those results were checked against IGoR. In a later analysis, hypergeometric tests were used to score TCR-TCR, TCR-HLA and TCR-CMV co-occurrence, with a repertoire-size bias correction applied to TCR pairs. To estimate false discovery rates, a later analysis permuted the HLA or CMV assignments 20 times. In a later analysis, co-occurring TCRs were grouped with DBSCAN, and TCRdist sequence similarity was added when clustering was performed within HLA-allele-positive subsets. For co-occurrence clustering, repertoires with fewer than 30,000 or more than 120,000 public chains were excluded, along with roughly 5 repertoires with anomalous nucleotide sharing. Held by TCRdb, this immuneACCESS table contains in-frame sequences only and omits some clones. Under half of the omission traces to an unresolved V gene where checked; the cause of the rest is unknown. V, J and clone size were drawn from that table, and D and trimming were deduced from the DNA. This sample comprises just under 70,000 clones, roughly 77% of them detected only once. 6.5% of the sample goes to the ten largest clones.

In total, roughly 670 healthy bone marrow donors made up the cohort. Cohort members were all nominally healthy when sampled, although unrecorded immune exposures were likely present. Of the 550 to 750 cohort members, roughly 300 had positive CMV serostatus and fewer than 450 had negative CMV serostatus, and CMV serostatus was not recorded for the donor. A peripheral blood sample was provided by each donor, and peripheral blood mononuclear cells were used for TCR beta sequencing. Genomic DNA extraction from the blood cell samples was performed with the Qiagen DNeasy Blood Extraction Kit. Sequencing input: PBMCs. This chain joins TRBV5-6 to TRBJ2-5; the D gene cannot be named for sure. The TCR comes from a human donor in good health. The nucleotide sequence reads as follows: TGTGCCAGCAGCTTGACGCAGCGAACCCAAGAGACCCAGTACTTC. Translated, this gives CASSLTQRTQETQYF.